This is a list of T cell receptor beta chains from one sample in a study of blood T cell repertoires in COVID-19. Sequenced by immunoSEQ multiplex PCR; TCRdb stores in-frame clones only, minus some. Here the sample spans 260,000 or so clones, roughly 85% being singletons. What was sequenced was PBMCs or T cells enriched from blood (not recorded which). The receptor set was obtained from a woman in her forties or fifties who had recovered from COVID-19. Each CDR3 is given with its conserved first and last residue. A D gene is named only where the DNA matches it firmly. Clone size is stated in some rows and not others, as once, few, many or a class when expanded.

J gene	clone size	V gene	D gene	CDR3 DNA	CDR3 protein
TRBJ2-2	NA	TRBV5-4	TRBD2	TGTGCCAGCAGCGGACTAGCGGGGGACCACACCGGGGAGCTGTTTTTT	CASSGLAGDHTGELFF
TRBJ2-3	NA	TRBV19	NA	TGTGCCAGTAGTGCCACCGGGACAAACACAGATACGCAGTATTTT	CASSATGTNTDTQYF
TRBJ2-5	NA	TRBV18	NA	TGTGCCAGCTCACCAAATCGCGGAGAGACCCAGTACTTC	CASSPNRGETQYF
TRBJ2-3	NA	TRBV4-1	NA	TGCGCCAGCAGCCAAGAACCCGGGGCAGATACGCAGTATTTT	CASSQEPGADTQYF
TRBJ1-4	NA	TRBV9	NA	TGTGCCAGCAGCGTAAACGGGTTGCCTAATGAAAAACTGTTTTTT	CASSVNGLPNEKLFF
TRBJ1-6	NA	TRBV5-4	NA	TGTGCCAGCAGCTTTCCAGGGGACCCAAATTCACCCTTCCACTTT	CASSFPGDPNSPFHF
TRBJ2-3	NA	TRBV21-1	NA	TGTGCCAGCAGCAAAGAGGGGTACGGATTTACAGATACGCAGTATTTT	CASSKEGYGFTDTQYF
TRBJ2-1	NA	TRBV6-6	TRBD1	TGTGCCAGCAGTTCCCGGGACAGGGGAGGTTACAATGAGCAGTTCTTC	CASSSRDRGGYNEQFF
TRBJ2-1	once	TRBV29-1	TRBD2	TGCAGCGCAGGAGGTTCGGGGGGAGTCTTAAATGAGCAGTTCTTC	CSAGGSGGVLNEQFF
TRBJ1-1	NA	TRBV6-1	NA	TGTGCCAGCAGTGAACAGGTACCCACTGAAGCTTTCTTT	CASSEQVPTEAFF
TRBJ1-4	NA	TRBV18	NA	TGTGCCAGCTCACCGACCCGCGGTGAAAAACTGTTTTTT	CASSPTRGEKLFF
TRBJ1-5	NA	TRBV7-9	TRBD1	TGTGCCAGCAGGGCAGGGGGCTCGGAGCCCCAGCATTTT	CASRAGGSEPQHF
TRBJ1-6	few	TRBV5-1	TRBD1	TGCGCCAGCAGCTTGTATCCCGGGACAGGTGACTCACCCCTCCACTTT	CASSLYPGTGDSPLHF
TRBJ2-7	NA	TRBV4-3	NA	TGCGCCAGCAGCCAAGGATCAACAGGGTTCTACGAGCAGTACTTC	CASSQGSTGFYEQYF
TRBJ2-1	NA	TRBV10-3	NA	TGTGCCATCAGTTTACAGGGACCCTCTAACAATGAGCAGTTCTTC	CAISLQGPSNNEQFF
TRBJ1-2	NA	TRBV27	NA	TGTGCCAGCAGTTTATCATTCCGGACTACGGTAAACTATGGCTACACCTTC	CASSLSFRTTVNYGYTF
TRBJ1-5	NA	TRBV28	TRBD1	TGTGCCAGCAGGCCCGGGACAGGGGGCTGGCAGCCCCAGCATTTT	CASRPGTGGWQPQHF
TRBJ2-2	NA	TRBV7-9	NA	TGTGCCAGCAGCTTAGCGGTTACCAGCGGGGAGCTGTTTTTT	CASSLAVTSGELFF
TRBJ1-1	NA	TRBV27	NA	TGTGCCAGCAGACACCCGGGTATGAACACTGAAGCTTTCTTT	CASRHPGMNTEAFF
TRBJ2-7	NA	TRBV28	TRBD2	TGTGCCAGCAGTTTGGGACTAGCGGCACCACCCGACGAGCAGTACTTC	CASSLGLAAPPDEQYF
TRBJ1-5	NA	TRBV7-2	NA	TGTGCCAGCAGCTTACCAGGGTACAATCAGCCCCAGCATTTT	CASSLPGYNQPQHF
TRBJ1-6	NA	TRBV28	TRBD1	TGTGCCAGCAGCGTAACAGGGGGTTCACCCCTCCACTTT	CASSVTGGSPLHF
TRBJ1-2	NA	TRBV4-1	TRBD1	TGCGCCAGCAGCCAAGAAGGGGGCCTCTATGGCTACACCTTC	CASSQEGGLYGYTF
TRBJ2-7	NA	TRBV5-6	NA	TGTGCCAGCAGCGTAGGGGGCGAGCAGTACTTC	CASSVGGEQYF
TRBJ2-5	once	TRBV4-2	TRBD2	TGTGCCAGCAGCCAAGATATGGCGGGAGGGCCTGACGAAGAGACCCAGTACTTC	CASSQDMAGGPDEETQYF
TRBJ1-2	NA	TRBV7-9	NA	TGTGCCAGCAGCTTAGGGCCGGGGGGCTACACCTTC	CASSLGPGGYTF
TRBJ2-5	once	TRBV4-1	TRBD2	TGCGCCAGCAGCCCTCTAAGTAGGTTAGCGGGGTCAGAGACCCAGTACTTC	CASSPLSRLAGSETQYF
TRBJ2-2	NA	TRBV12-3/TRBV12-4	NA	TGTGCCAGCACGGCGGTCGGCACCGGGGAGCTGTTTTTT	CASTAVGTGELFF
TRBJ2-1	once	TRBV6-5	TRBD2	TGTGCCAGCAGTTACTCGATTCTAGCGGGATTTGAGCAGTTCTTC	CASSYSILAGFEQFF
TRBJ2-1	NA	TRBV24-1	NA	TGTGCCACCAGTGATTTCGATGAGCAGTTCTTC	CATSDFDEQFF
TRBJ2-5	NA	TRBV10-3	NA	TGTGCCATCAGTGACCACAGTGATGAGACCCAGTACTTC	CAISDHSDETQYF